The 14 T cell receptor beta chains reported below all come from one sample, sequenced in a study of blood T cell repertoires in COVID-19. TCRdb keeps only in-frame clones here, not all; method: immunoSEQ multiplex PCR. This sample has about 480,000 clones, with 89% found just once. Sequencing was carried out using peripheral blood. Receptors originate from a man aged 18 to 35 with COVID-19, enrolled during active disease.

The chain recombines TRBV10-2 with TRBJ2-7, with D tentatively TRBD1 (5 bases). Looked up from germline, CDR1 is WSHSY and CDR2 is SAAADI. V was clipped by 3 bases and J by 0 bases, with 12 bases between them. There are 15 residues in the CDR3. CDR3 sequence reads: CASSDTGLYSYEQYF. The CDR3 nucleotides read TGCGCCAGCAGTGATACAGGTCTCTACTCCTACGAGCAGTACTTC.

V is TRBV4-2 and J is TRBJ2-1; 8 bases are shared with TRBD2. This CDR3 is built from 17 residues. The ends lost 5 bases at V and 7 bases at J; junction bases unmatched: 16. Looked up from germline, CDR1 is LGHNA and CDR2 is YNFKEQ. Here the CDR3 DNA reads TGTGCCAGCAGCTCTCCCGCGGGAGCGGGAGTCCGAAATGAGCAGTTCTTC. Protein: CASSSPAGAGVRNEQFF.

J is TRBJ2-1 and V is TRBV19, with 7 bases matching TRBD2. This CDR3 comprises 13 residues. The germline V gene encodes CDR1 LNHDA and CDR2 SQIVND (reference sequence). The ends lost 0 bases at V and 10 bases at J; junction bases unmatched: 3. The DNA of the CDR3 is TGTGCCAGTAGTATAGATAACGGGGGGGAGCAGTTCTTC. Protein: CASSIDNGGEQFF.

J is TRBJ1-2 and V is TRBV18; the D is unclear. This CDR3 is 12 amino acids long. V lost 3 bases and J 6 bases, leaving 8 bases between the germline ends. Looked up from germline, CDR1 is KGHSH and CDR2 is LQKENI. CDR3 coding DNA: TGTGCCAGCTCACCCAGCGCGCATGGCTACACCTTC. This gives the protein CASSPSAHGYTF. The whole variable domain, filled in from reference TRBV18 and TRBJ1-2, reads NAGVMQNPRHLVRRRGQEARLRCSPMKGHSHVYWYRQLPEEGLKFMVYLQKENIIDESGMPKERFSAEFPKEGPSILRIQQVVRGDSAAYFCASSPSAHGYTFGSGTRLTVV.

The chain is built from TRBV7-9 and TRBJ2-3; TRBD1 matches 10 bases. The V gene end was trimmed by 1 base and the J gene end by 2 bases; junction bases not matched to a gene: 6. In germline, CDR1 is SEHNR, CDR2 FQNEAQ (reference sequence). CDR3 length: 17 residues. This CDR3 reads CASSLGPGQGFTDTQYF. CDR3 sequence (DNA): TGTGCCAGCAGCTTAGGCCCGGGACAGGGGTTCACAGATACGCAGTATTTT.

The V call is TRBV3-1 (or the pseudogene TRBV3-2), the J call TRBJ2-3, with 9 bases that match TRBD1. The length of the CDR3 is 15 residues. Trimming removed 6 bases from V and 0 bases from J; junction bases left unmatched: 4. CDR1 LGHDT and CDR2 YNNKEL come from the germline V gene (reference sequence). This CDR3 is CASSRDRGSTDTQYF. CDR3 sequence (DNA): TGTGCCAGCAGTCGAGACAGGGGGAGCACAGATACGCAGTATTTT.

The chain recombines TRBV11-2 with TRBJ1-3; TRBD1 agrees at 8 bases. The CDR3 totals 16 residues. CDR1 and CDR2 from the germline V gene are SGHAT and FQNNGV. Trimming took 5 bases from V and 0 from J; bases not matched to a gene: 6. The CDR3 reads CASSHWTGHSGNTIYF. Here the CDR3 DNA reads TGTGCCAGCAGCCACTGGACAGGGCACTCTGGAAACACCATATATTTT.

The chain combines TRBV11-3 with TRBJ1-1; D perhaps matches TRBD1 (6 bases). Germline CDR1 and CDR2: SGHNT and YENEEA. The CDR3 runs 16 residues. Trimming took off 5 bases at V and 1 base at J, with 17 bases between the two ends. This chain's CDR3 is CASSRPTWGQNTEAFF. The CDR3 DNA follows: TGTGCCAGCAGCCGACCGACCTGGGGGCAGAACACTGAAGCTTTCTTT.

The chain recombines TRBV2 with TRBJ1-2; 8 bases are a match to TRBD1. This CDR3 contains 17 residues. In germline, CDR1 is SNHLY, CDR2 FYNNEI. Trimming took 7 bases from V and 7 from J; bases not matched to a gene: 20. The DNA of the CDR3 is TGTGCCAGCATTCTCTTAAGCTCCGGGACAGGACGAGGTGGCTACACCTTC. This encodes CASILLSSGTGRGGYTF. Combining the CDR3 with reference TRBV2 and TRBJ1-2 gives the whole variable domain EPEVTQTPSHQVTQMGQEVILRCVPISNHLYFYWYRQILGQKVEFLVSFYNNEISEKSEIFDDQFSVERPDGSNFTLKIRSTKLEDSAMYFCASILLSSGTGRGGYTFGSGTRLTVV.

This clone was seen only once. The chain couples TRBV7-3 to TRBJ2-5, with D perhaps TRBD2 (6 bases). The V gene's germline CDR1 is SGHTA and CDR2 FQGTGA. The CDR3 extends over 13 amino acids. Trimming left V 5 bases short and J 1 base short, with 8 bases between. The CDR3 DNA is TGTGCCAGCAGCCTAGCGCCCCAAGAGACCCAGTACTTC. This encodes CASSLAPQETQYF.

A few counts support this clone. The chain combines TRBV6-5 with TRBJ1-5; 9 bases match TRBD1. The CDR3 totals 15 residues. Per germline, CDR1 MNHEY and CDR2 SVGAGI. Trimming took 5 bases from V and 6 from J; bases not matched to a gene: 8. The DNA for the CDR3 is TGTGCCAGCAGTCAGAAACAGGGGGCGGTTCAGCCCCAGCATTTT. Residues: CASSQKQGAVQPQHF.

This clone was counted once. This chain connects TRBV21-1 to TRBJ2-7; TRBD2 was called by the table and not checked on the DNA. TRBV21-1 is assigned pseudogene status. The CDR3 contains 18 residues. In nucleotides, the CDR3 is TGTGCCAGCAGCAACCGCCCCAAAGTAGCGGGGTACTCCTACGAGCAGTACTTC. Protein product: CASSNRPKVAGYSYEQYF.

This sequence joins TRBV7-9 and TRBJ1-4, with TRBD1 matching 7 bases. J lost 5 bases, V lost 8 bases, and 11 bases had no gene match. CDR3 length: 15 residues. The germline CDR1 and CDR2 sequences are SEHNR and FQNEAQ (reference sequence). The CDR3 loop reads CASRDPGTANEKLFF. In DNA, the CDR3 is TGTGCCAGCCGCGATCCCGGGACAGCAAATGAAAAACTGTTTTTT.

The V gene is TRBV5-1, the J gene TRBJ2-3; D remains ambiguous. The CDR3 spans 11 residues. Germline-derived CDR1 and CDR2 are SGHRS and YFSETQ. The V end lost 7 bases, the J end lost 3 bases, and 6 bases lay between the germline ends. The CDR3 DNA follows: TGCGCCAGCCGGAGTACAGATACGCAGTATTTT. It is translated as CASRSTDTQYF. Variable domain in full (rest from reference TRBV5-1 and TRBJ2-3): KAGVTQTPRYLIKTRGQQVTLSCSPISGHRSVSWYQQTPGQGLQFLFEYFSETQRNKGNFPGRFSGRQFSNSRSEMNVSTLELGDSALYLCASRSTDTQYFGPGTRLTVL.